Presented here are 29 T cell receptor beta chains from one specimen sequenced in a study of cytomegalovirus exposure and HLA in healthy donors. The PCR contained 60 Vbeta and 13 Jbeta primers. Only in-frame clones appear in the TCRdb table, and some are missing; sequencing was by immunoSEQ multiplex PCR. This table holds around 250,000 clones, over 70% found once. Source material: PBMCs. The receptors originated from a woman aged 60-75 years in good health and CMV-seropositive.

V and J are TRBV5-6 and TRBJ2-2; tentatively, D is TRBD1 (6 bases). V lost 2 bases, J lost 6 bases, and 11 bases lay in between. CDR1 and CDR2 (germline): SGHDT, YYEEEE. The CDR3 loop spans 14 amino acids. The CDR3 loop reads CASSFGGASGELFF. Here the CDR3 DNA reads TGTGCCAGCAGCTTTGGGGGCGCTTCCGGGGAGCTGTTTTTT.

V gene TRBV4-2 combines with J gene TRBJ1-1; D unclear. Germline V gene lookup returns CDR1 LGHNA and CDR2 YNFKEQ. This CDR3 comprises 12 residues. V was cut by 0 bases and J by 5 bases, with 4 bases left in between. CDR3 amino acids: CASSQEETEAFF. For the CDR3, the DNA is TGTGCCAGCAGCCAAGAAGAGACTGAAGCTTTCTTT.

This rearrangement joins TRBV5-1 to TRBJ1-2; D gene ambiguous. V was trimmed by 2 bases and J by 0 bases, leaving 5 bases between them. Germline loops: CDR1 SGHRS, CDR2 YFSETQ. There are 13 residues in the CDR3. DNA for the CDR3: TGCGCCAGCAGCTTCAACACTAACTATGGCTACACCTTC. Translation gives CASSFNTNYGYTF.

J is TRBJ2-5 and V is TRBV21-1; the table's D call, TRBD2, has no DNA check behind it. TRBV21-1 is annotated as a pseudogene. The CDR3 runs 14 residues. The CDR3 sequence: CASSKPGGCETQYF. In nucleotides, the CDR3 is TGTGCCAGCAGCAAACCCGGAGGTTGTGAGACCCAGTACTTC.

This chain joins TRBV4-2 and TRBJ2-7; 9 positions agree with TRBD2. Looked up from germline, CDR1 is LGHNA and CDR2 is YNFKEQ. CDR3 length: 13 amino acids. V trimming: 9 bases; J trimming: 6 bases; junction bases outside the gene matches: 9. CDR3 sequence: CASTGTSFSEQYF. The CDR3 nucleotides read TGTGCCAGTACGGGGACTAGCTTTTCCGAGCAGTACTTC.

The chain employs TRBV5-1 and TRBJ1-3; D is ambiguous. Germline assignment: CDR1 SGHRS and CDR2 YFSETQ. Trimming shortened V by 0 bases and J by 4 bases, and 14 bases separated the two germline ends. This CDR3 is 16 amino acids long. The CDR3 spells CASSLAGVVYGNTIYF. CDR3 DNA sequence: TGCGCCAGCAGCTTGGCCGGTGTGGTTTACGGAAACACCATATATTTT.

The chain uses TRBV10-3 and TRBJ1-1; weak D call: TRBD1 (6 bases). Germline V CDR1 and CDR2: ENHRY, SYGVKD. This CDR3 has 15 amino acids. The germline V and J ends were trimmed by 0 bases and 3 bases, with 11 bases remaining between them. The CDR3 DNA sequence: TGTGCCATCAGTGAGTCAGGGGGATCGGACACTGAAGCTTTCTTT. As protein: CAISESGGSDTEAFF.

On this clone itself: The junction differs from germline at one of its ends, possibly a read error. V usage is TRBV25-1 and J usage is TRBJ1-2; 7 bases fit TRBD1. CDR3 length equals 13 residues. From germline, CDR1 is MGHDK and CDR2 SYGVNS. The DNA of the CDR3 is TGTGCCAGCGGTGAGATAACAGGGGTAGGCTACACCTTC. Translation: CASGEITGVGYTF.

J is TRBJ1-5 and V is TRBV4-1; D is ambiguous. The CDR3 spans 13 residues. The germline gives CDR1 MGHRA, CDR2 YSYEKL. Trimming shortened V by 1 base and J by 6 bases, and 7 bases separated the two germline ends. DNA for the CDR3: TGCGCCAGCAGCCAAGTTGTGGCTCAGCCCCAGCATTTT. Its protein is CASSQVVAQPQHF.

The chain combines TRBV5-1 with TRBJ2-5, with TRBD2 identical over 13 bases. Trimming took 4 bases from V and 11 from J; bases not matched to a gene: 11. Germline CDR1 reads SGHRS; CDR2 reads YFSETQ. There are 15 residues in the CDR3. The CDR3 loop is CASSIRTSGSREQYF. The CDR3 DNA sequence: TGCGCCAGCAGCATAAGGACTAGCGGGAGTCGGGAGCAGTACTTC.

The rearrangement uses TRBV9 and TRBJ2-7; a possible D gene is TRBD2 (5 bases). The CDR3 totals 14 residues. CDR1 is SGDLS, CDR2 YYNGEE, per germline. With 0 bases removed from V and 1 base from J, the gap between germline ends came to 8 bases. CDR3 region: CASSVGWTSYEQYF. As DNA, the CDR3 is TGTGCCAGCAGCGTAGGATGGACTTCCTACGAGCAGTACTTC. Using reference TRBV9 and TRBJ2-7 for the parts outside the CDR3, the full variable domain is DSGVTQTPKHLITATGQRVTLRCSPRSGDLSVYWYQQSLDQGLQFLIQYYNGEERAKGNILERFSAQQFPDLHSELNLSSLELGDSALYFCASSVGWTSYEQYFGPGTRLTVT.

The CDR3 reads CASSENRGHKETQYF. For the CDR3, the DNA is TGTGCCAGCAGTGAAAACAGGGGGCACAAGGAGACCCAGTACTTC. V usage is TRBV6-1 and J usage is TRBJ2-5; 9 nucleotides agree with TRBD1. CDR1 is MNHNS and CDR2 is SASEGT in the germline V gene. V trimming: 2 bases; J trimming: 5 bases; junction bases outside the gene matches: 6. CDR3 length: 15 amino acids.

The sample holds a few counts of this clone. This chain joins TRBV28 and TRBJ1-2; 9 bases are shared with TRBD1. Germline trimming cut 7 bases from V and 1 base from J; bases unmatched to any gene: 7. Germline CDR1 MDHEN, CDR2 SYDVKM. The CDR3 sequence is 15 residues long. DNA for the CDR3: TGTGCCAGCACGGACAGGGGAAGGGATAACTATGGCTACACCTTC. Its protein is CASTDRGRDNYGYTF.

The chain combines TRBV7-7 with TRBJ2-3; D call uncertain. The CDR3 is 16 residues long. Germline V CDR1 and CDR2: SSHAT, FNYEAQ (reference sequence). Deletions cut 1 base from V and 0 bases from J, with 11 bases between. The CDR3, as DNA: TGTGCCAGCAGCTTAGGGGCAGCCAGTAGCACAGATACGCAGTATTTT. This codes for CASSLGAASSTDTQYF. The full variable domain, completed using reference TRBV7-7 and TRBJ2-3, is GAGVSQSPRYKVTKRGQDVTLRCDPISSHATLYWYQQALGQGPEFLTYFNYEAQPDKSGLPSDRFSAERPEGSISTLTIQRTEQRDSAMYRCASSLGAASSTDTQYFGPGTRLTVL.

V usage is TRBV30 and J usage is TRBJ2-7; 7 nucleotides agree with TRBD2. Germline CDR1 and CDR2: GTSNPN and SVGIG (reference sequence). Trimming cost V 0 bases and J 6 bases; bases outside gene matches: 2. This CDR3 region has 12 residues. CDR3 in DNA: TGTGCCTGGAGTGTCGGGGAGGGCGAGCAGTACTTC. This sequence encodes CAWSVGEGEQYF. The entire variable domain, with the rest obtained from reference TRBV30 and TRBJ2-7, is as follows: SQTIHQWPATLVQPVGSPLSLECTVEGTSNPNLYWYRQAAGRGLQLLFYSVGIGQISSEVPQNLSASRPQDRQFILSSKKLLLSDSGFYLCAWSVGEGEQYFGPGTRLTVT.

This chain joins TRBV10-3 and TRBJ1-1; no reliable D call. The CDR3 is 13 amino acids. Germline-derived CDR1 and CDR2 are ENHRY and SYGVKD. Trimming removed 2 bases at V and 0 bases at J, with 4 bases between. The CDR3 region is CAISEHMNTEAFF. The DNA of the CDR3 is TGTGCCATCAGTGAGCACATGAACACTGAAGCTTTCTTT.

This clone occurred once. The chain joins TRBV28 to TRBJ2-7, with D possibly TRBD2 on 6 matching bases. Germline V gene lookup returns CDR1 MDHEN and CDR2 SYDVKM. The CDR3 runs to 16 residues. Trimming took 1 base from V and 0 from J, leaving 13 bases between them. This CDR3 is CASSLFGREASYEQYF. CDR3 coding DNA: TGTGCCAGCAGTTTATTTGGCAGGGAGGCCTCCTACGAGCAGTACTTC.

The CDR3 region is CASSLQGRSNQPQHF. The CDR3 nucleotides are TGTGCCAGCAGTCTTCAGGGGCGTAGCAATCAGCCCCAGCATTTT. This chain connects TRBV2 to TRBJ1-5; perhaps TRBD1 as D (6 bases). The CDR3 is 15 amino acids. The germline V gene encodes CDR1 SNHLY and CDR2 FYNNEI. V gave up 5 bases and J gave up 0 bases, with 11 bases separating them.

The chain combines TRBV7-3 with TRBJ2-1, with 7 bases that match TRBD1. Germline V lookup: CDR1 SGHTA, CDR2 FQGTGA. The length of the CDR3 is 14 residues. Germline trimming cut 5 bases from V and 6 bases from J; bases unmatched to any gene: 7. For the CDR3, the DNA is TGTGCCAGCAGCCCGGGACAGCAGCCCAATGAGCAGTTCTTC. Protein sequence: CASSPGQQPNEQFF.

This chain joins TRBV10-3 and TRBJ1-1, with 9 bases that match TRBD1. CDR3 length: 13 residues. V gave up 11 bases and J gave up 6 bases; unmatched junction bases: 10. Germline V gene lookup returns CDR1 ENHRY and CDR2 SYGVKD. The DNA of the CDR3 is TGTGCCGCCGAGACAGGGGGGAGAGCTGAAGCTTTCTTT. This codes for CAAETGGRAEAFF.

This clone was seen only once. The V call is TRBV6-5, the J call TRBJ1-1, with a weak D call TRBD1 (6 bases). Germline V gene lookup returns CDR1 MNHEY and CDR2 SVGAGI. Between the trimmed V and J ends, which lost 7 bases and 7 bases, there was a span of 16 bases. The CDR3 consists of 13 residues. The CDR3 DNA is TGTGCCAGCACCCTGGGGGGAGGGGGTGAAGCTTTCTTT. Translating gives CASTLGGGGEAFF.

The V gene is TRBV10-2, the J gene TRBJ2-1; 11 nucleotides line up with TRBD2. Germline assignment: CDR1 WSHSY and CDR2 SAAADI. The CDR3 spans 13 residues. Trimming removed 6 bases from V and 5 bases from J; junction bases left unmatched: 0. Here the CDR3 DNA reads TGCGCCAGCAGGGGACTAGCGGACAATGAGCAGTTCTTC. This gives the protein CASRGLADNEQFF.

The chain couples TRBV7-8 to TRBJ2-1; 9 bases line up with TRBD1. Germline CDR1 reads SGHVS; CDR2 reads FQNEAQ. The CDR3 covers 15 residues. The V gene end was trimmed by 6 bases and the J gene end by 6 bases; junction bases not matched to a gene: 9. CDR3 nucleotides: TGTGCCAGCAGAAAGCCGGGACAGGGTGGCAATGAGCAGTTCTTC. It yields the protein CASRKPGQGGNEQFF.

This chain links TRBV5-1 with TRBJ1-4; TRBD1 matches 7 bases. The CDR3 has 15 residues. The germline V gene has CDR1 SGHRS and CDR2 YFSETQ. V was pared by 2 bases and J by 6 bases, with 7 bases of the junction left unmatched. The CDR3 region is CASSLRQGRDEKLFF. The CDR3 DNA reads TGCGCCAGCAGCTTAAGACAGGGACGGGATGAAAAACTGTTTTTT.

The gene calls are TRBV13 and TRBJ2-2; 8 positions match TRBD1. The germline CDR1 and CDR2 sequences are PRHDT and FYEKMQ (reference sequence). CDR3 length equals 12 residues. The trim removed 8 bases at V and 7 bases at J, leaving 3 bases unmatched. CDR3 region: CASGRGRGELFF. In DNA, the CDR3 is TGTGCCAGCGGCAGGGGGCGCGGGGAGCTGTTTTTT.

The CDR3 sequence: CATSREGDRGGRETQYF. Written as DNA, the CDR3 is TGTGCCACCAGCAGAGAGGGAGACAGGGGAGGACGAGAGACCCAGTACTTC. The V gene is TRBV15, the J gene TRBJ2-5; 8 bases are a match to TRBD1. The CDR3 has 17 amino acids. Unmatched junction bases numbered 10, after V lost 0 bases and J lost 4 bases. Per the germline V gene, CDR1 is LNHNV and CDR2 is YYDKDF (reference sequence).

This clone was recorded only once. The CDR3 loop is CASRSGKTYEQYF. In DNA, the CDR3 is TGCGCCAGCAGGTCAGGGAAAACCTACGAGCAGTACTTC. The rearrangement joins TRBV5-1 to TRBJ2-7, with D possibly being TRBD1 (5 bases). CDR3 length: 13 amino acids. Germline V gives CDR1 SGHRS, CDR2 YFSETQ. V gave up 5 bases and J gave up 2 bases, with 11 bases separating them.

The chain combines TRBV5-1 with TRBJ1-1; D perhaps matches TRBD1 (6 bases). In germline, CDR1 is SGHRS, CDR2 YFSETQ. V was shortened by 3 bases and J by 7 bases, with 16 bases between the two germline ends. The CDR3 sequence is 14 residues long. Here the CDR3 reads CASSSRRDTREAFF. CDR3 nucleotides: TGCGCCAGCAGCTCGCGCCGGGACACCCGTGAAGCTTTCTTT.

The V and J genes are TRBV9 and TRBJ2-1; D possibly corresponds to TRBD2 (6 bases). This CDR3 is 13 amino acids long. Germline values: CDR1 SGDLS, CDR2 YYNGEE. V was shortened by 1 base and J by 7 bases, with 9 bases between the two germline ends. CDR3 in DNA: TGTGCCAGCAGCGTACCGGGAGCTAATGAGCAGTTCTTC. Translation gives CASSVPGANEQFF.